These T cell receptor beta chains were read from a single sample in a study of OX40 agonist ivuxolimab in advanced cancers. The method was immunoSEQ multiplex PCR; TCRdb's version includes in-frame clones alone and lacks a portion of them. The sample consists of almost 85,000 clones, 89% of them appearing once. The sequencing used CD4+ or CD8+ T cells sorted from blood, collected in a trial of the OX40 agonist ivuxolimab. The receptor set was obtained from an adult with an advanced solid tumor such as melanoma, head and neck, liver or kidney cancer. The CDR3 runs from the conserved cysteine through the conserved F or W. The D gene is left open where the match is weak. Clone size is given for some rows only: seen once, a few or many times, or a class if the clone is expanded.

>TRBV19|TRBJ2-1|once|NA
TGTGCCAGTAGTATAACTGGGAGGACCCACAATGAGCAGTTCTTC
CASSITGRTHNEQFF
>TRBV5-1|TRBJ1-1|NA|TRBD1
TGCGCCAGCAGCGGCCCGGGACAGACGAACACTGAAGCTTTCTTT
CASSGPGQTNTEAFF
>TRBV27|TRBJ2-4|NA|NA
TGTGCCAGCAGTACGACAGAGGCTGCCAAAAACATTCAGTACTTC
CASSTTEAAKNIQYF
>TRBV4-3|TRBJ2-7|NA|TRBD1
TGCGCCAGCAGCCAAGATTTCTACAGGGGATCGGCCTACGAGCAGTACTTC
CASSQDFYRGSAYEQYF
>TRBV29-1|TRBJ1-1|NA|NA
TGCAGCGTTGACATCTTGGGAGTGAACACTGAAGCTTTCTTT
CSVDILGVNTEAFF
>TRBV5-3|TRBJ2-2|NA|NA
TGTGCCAGAAGCTTGAGATTCAAAACCCCCAGGCGGGAGAACACCGGGGAGCTGTTTTTT
CARSLRFKTPRRENTGELFF
>TRBV28|TRBJ2-1|NA|TRBD2
TGTGCCAGCAGTTTAGGGGGACTAGCGGCCAATGAGCAGTTCTTC
CASSLGGLAANEQFF
>TRBV4-3|TRBJ2-2|NA|NA
TGCGCCAGCAGCCAAGGAACTGGGGGCGCGTACACCGGGGAGCTGTTTTTT
CASSQGTGGAYTGELFF
>TRBV28|TRBJ1-1|NA|NA
TGTGCCAGCAGACCAGACAGACTCAACACTGAAGCTTTCTTT
CASRPDRLNTEAFF
>TRBV7-8|TRBJ2-7|NA|NA
TGTGCCAGCAGCTTTCCGGACAGGGGGGGACTAGCGAGCTACGAGCAGTACTTC
CASSFPDRGGLASYEQYF
>TRBV10-3|TRBJ2-7|NA|TRBD1
TGTGCCATCAGACCAATAGACAGGGACTACGAGCAGTACTTC
CAIRPIDRDYEQYF
>TRBV5-1|TRBJ2-7|NA|TRBD2
TGCGCCAGCAGCTTGGGCGGACTAGCGGTCTACGAGCAGTACTTC
CASSLGGLAVYEQYF
>TRBV5-4|TRBJ2-3|NA|TRBD1
TGTGCCAGCAGCTTGTCCTCGGGACAGGGGGCATCGGATACGCAGTATTTT
CASSLSSGQGASDTQYF
>TRBV28|TRBJ1-5|NA|TRBD1
TGTGCCAGCAGTTTAACGGGACAGGGGGATCAGCCCCAGCATTTT
CASSLTGQGDQPQHF
>TRBV5-4|TRBJ1-1|NA|TRBD1
TGTGCCAGCAGCTACGACAGGGGCACTGAAGCTTTCTTT
CASSYDRGTEAFF
>TRBV5-1|TRBJ2-7|NA|NA
TGCGCCAGCAGCCCCGCCTTACAGACAGTTTTCTACGAGCAGTACTTC
CASSPALQTVFYEQYF
>TRBV7-3|TRBJ2-2|NA|NA
TGTGCCAGCAGCTTAACACGGGACCCCGGGGAGCTGTTTTTT
CASSLTRDPGELFF
>TRBV14|TRBJ1-2|NA|NA
TGTGCCAGCAGCCAAGATAGGACAATGTTGCAGGGCTACACCTTC
CASSQDRTMLQGYTF
>TRBV5-1|TRBJ1-1|NA|TRBD1
TGCGCCAGCAGCTTGATGGGACAGGGGGCCACTGAAGCTTTCTTT
CASSLMGQGATEAFF
>TRBV19|TRBJ2-3|NA|NA
TGTGCCAGTAGAGGGGATACGCAGTATTTT
CASRGDTQYF
>TRBV6-6|TRBJ2-1|NA|NA
TGTGCCAGCAGGTCTGGAGTGGGCGGAAATGAGCAGTTCTTC
CASRSGVGGNEQFF
>TRBV2|TRBJ1-6|NA|NA
TGTGCCAGCAGCCTCCAAGGGACTGGTCAGCTATCACCCCTCCACTTT
CASSLQGTGQLSPLHF
>TRBV2|TRBJ2-3|NA|NA
TGTGCCACCCAAGGCACAGATACGCAGTATTTT
CATQGTDTQYF
>TRBV10-1|TRBJ2-3|NA|NA
TGCGCCAGCAGTGAGTGGCGGGGTGGCACAGATACGCAGTATTTT
CASSEWRGGTDTQYF
>TRBV5-1|TRBJ2-1|once|NA
TGCGCCAGCAGCTTGGACCAGCCGTCCTACAATGAGCAGTTCTTC
CASSLDQPSYNEQFF
>TRBV10-1|TRBJ2-1|NA|TRBD2
TGCGCCAGCAGTGATCGGAGCGGGGGATACAATGAGCAGTTCTTC
CASSDRSGGYNEQFF
>TRBV28|TRBJ2-3|NA|TRBD2
TGTGCCAGCAGTTTATCAGCGGGGGGGTCGGGAGATACGCAGTATTTT
CASSLSAGGSGDTQYF
>TRBV6-5|TRBJ1-1|NA|NA
TGTGCCAGCAGTTACCAAAAGAACACTGAAGCTTTCTTT
CASSYQKNTEAFF
>TRBV19|TRBJ1-4|NA|TRBD1
TGTGCCAGTAGTATATTAGGGACAGGCGAGACAACTAATGAAAAACTGTTTTTT
CASSILGTGETTNEKLFF
>TRBV28|TRBJ1-2|NA|NA
TGTGCCAGCAGTTCCCCACCTGGAAGGGAGGACGGCTACACCTTC
CASSSPPGREDGYTF
>TRBV5-6|TRBJ2-3|NA|TRBD2
TGTGCCAGCAGCCAAACGTCACTAGCGGGGACAGATACGCAGTATTTT
CASSQTSLAGTDTQYF
>TRBV18|TRBJ2-3|NA|TRBD1
TGTGCCAGCTCACCACCGGACAGGGTGGTAGATACGCAGTATTTT
CASSPPDRVVDTQYF
>TRBV5-1|TRBJ2-7|few|NA
TGCGCCAGCAGCTTTGAGGAAGGACACTACGAGCAGTACTTC
CASSFEEGHYEQYF
>TRBV29-1|TRBJ1-5|NA|TRBD1
TGCAGCGTTGGAAAAGGGGGCTTCAATCAGCCCCAGCATTTT
CSVGKGGFNQPQHF
>TRBV9|TRBJ2-7|NA|TRBD1
TGTGCCAGCAGTAGATCAGGGGGATCCTACGAGCAGTACTTC
CASSRSGGSYEQYF
>TRBV6-1|TRBJ1-3|NA|TRBD1
TGTGCCAGCAGTGGACGGGACAGATTCTCTGGAAACACCATATATTTT
CASSGRDRFSGNTIYF
>TRBV7-2|TRBJ1-1|NA|TRBD1
TGTGCCAGCAGTGACAGGGCCTCGAACACTGAAGCTTTCTTT
CASSDRASNTEAFF
>TRBV13|TRBJ1-6|NA|TRBD1
TGTGCCAGCAGCTCCGGGACAGGGGTCTCACCCCTCCACTTT
CASSSGTGVSPLHF
>TRBV29-1|TRBJ2-5|once|TRBD2
TGCAGCGCCGATGGGCCGGCAGGCGGGGGGGAGTACTTC
CSADGPAGGGEYF
>TRBV7-9|TRBJ1-1|once|TRBD1
TGTGCCAGCAGCTTTAGAACAGGGGGCTTTTCTGAAGCTTTCTTT
CASSFRTGGFSEAFF
>TRBV15|TRBJ1-5|few|TRBD1
TGTGCCACCAGCAGAGCCATGGGACAGGGGAGCAATCAGCCCCAGCATTTT
CATSRAMGQGSNQPQHF
>TRBV11-2|TRBJ1-3|NA|NA
TGTGCCAGCAGCTTAGGCAGACTCTCTGGAAACACCATATATTTT
CASSLGRLSGNTIYF
>TRBV4-2|TRBJ2-5|NA|TRBD1
TGTGCCAGCAGCCCATTCGCCGGGACAGGGCCCCAGGAGACCCAGTACTTC
CASSPFAGTGPQETQYF
>TRBV27|TRBJ1-1|NA|NA
TGTGCCAGCAGTTTATTTCAGGGGATGAACACTGAAGCTTTCTTT
CASSLFQGMNTEAFF
>TRBV10-1|TRBJ1-2|NA|NA
TGCGCCAGCAGTGAGCCCAAGACAGGACCAGACTATGGCTACACCTTC
CASSEPKTGPDYGYTF
>TRBV7-2|TRBJ2-3|NA|TRBD2
TGTGCCAGCAGCTTAGCGGGAGGGCTGGATACGCAGTATTTT
CASSLAGGLDTQYF
>TRBV7-9|TRBJ2-2|NA|NA
TGTGCCAGCAGCTTACGATGGGACAAATTGAGCATATATGCCGGGGAGCTGTTTTTT
CASSLRWDKLSIYAGELFF
>TRBV5-1|TRBJ2-2|NA|TRBD1
TGCGCCAGCAGCCCCCAGGGGGACACCGGGGAGCTGTTTTTT
CASSPQGDTGELFF
>TRBV7-9|TRBJ1-1|few|NA
TGTGCCAGCAGCCCAGGACAGACAAACACTGAAGCTTTCTTT
CASSPGQTNTEAFF
>TRBV7-9|TRBJ1-3|NA|NA
TGTGCCAGCAGCTTTGTCGCCGTGCCAAACACCATATATTTT
CASSFVAVPNTIYF
>TRBV7-9|TRBJ2-7|NA|TRBD2
TGTGCCAGCAGCTTACGACTAGCGGGAGAGAGCGAGCAGTACTTC
CASSLRLAGESEQYF
>TRBV11-2|TRBJ2-1|NA|NA
TGTGCCAGCAGCTCCCGGAGGGATGAGCAGTTCTTC
CASSSRRDEQFF
>TRBV2|TRBJ1-1|few|TRBD1
TGTGCCAGCAGTGAATGGGCGTTTTCATCAGGGGGCACTGAAGCTTTCTTT
CASSEWAFSSGGTEAFF